This TCR beta chain is drawn from a study of blood T cells in healthy people across ages. This clonotype was picked up a small number of times. This CDR3 is built from 15 residues. The V and J ends lost 0 bases and 2 bases respectively, with 12 bases between them. Germline-derived CDR1 and CDR2 are SGDLS and YYNGEE. PCR was performed a second time for about 6 to 11 cycles using a sample-barcoded 5' primer and a J-beta primer mix. TCRdb redid the calling of the 5' RACE reads with MiXCR, one entry per CDR3 protein. The sample gives about 1.6 million distinct CDR3 sequences, approximately 32% of which show up once; 11% is in the top ten.

This TCR came from a woman younger than 45 in good health. The sequenced sample consisted of blood. This chain links TRBV9 with TRBJ2-7; D is possibly TRBD2 (5 bases). CDR3 loop: CASSVGGSGPYEQYF. CDR3 DNA: TGTGCCAGCAGCGTAGGTGGCAGCGGCCCCTACGAGCAGTACTTC.